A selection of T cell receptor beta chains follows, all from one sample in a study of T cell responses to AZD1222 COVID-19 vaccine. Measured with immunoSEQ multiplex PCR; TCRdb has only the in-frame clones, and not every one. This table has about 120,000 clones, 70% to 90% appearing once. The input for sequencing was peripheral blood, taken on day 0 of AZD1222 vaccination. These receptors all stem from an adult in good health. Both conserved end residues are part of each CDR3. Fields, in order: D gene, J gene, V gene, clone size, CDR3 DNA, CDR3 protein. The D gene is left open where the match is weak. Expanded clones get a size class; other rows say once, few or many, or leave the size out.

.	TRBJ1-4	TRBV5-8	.	TGTGCCAGCAGCCCCCGGGGTGACGGGGGAAAACTGTTTTTT	CASSPRGDGGKLFF
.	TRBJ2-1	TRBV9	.	TGTGCCAGCGCTAAGACAAGCTACAATGAGCAGTTCTTC	CASAKTSYNEQFF
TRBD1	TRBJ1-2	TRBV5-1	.	TGCGCCAGCAGCTTGCTCGGGACAGGGGACTACACCTTC	CASSLLGTGDYTF
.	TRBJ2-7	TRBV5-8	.	TGTGCCAGCAGCGCTGGGGGGGCCACCTACGAGCAGTACTTC	CASSAGGATYEQYF
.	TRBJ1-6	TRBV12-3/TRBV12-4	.	TGTGCCAGCAGTTTAGGGAGTTCTTCACCCCTCCACTTT	CASSLGSSSPLHF
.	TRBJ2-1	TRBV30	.	TGTGCCTGCAAGACTAGTACCTACAATGAGCAGTTCTTC	CACKTSTYNEQFF
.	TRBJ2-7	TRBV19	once	TGTGCCAGTAGTATAGGTGGAGGGACAGCTGGGATGGAGCAGTACTTC	CASSIGGGTAGMEQYF
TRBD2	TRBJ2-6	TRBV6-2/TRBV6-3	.	TGTGCCAGCAGTCCCGGACTAGCGGGGTTCCTGCACTCTGGGGCCAACGTCCTGACTTTC	CASSPGLAGFLHSGANVLTF
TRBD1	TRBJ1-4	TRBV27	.	TGTGCCAGCAGCTCCGGGACAGGAGCAACTAATGAAAAACTGTTTTTT	CASSSGTGATNEKLFF
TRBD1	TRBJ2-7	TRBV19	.	TGTGCCAGTAGCAGGACAGGGCGGTCCTACGAGCAGTACTTC	CASSRTGRSYEQYF
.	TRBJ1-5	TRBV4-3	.	TGCGCCAGCAGCCAAGATCTGGGGGGGGTAAGCCAGCCCCAGCATTTT	CASSQDLGGVSQPQHF
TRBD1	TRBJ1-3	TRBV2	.	TGTGCCAGCGGGACAGGGGCCTCTGGAAACACCATATATTTT	CASGTGASGNTIYF
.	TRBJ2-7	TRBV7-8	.	TGTGCCAGCAGCTTTAGCCCTGATAGGAACGAGCAGTACTTC	CASSFSPDRNEQYF
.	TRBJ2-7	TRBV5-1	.	TGCGCCAGCAGCAGGAGGCAGGGCCCCTACGAGCAGTACTTC	CASSRRQGPYEQYF
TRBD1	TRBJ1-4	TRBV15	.	TGTGCCACCAGCAGAGAGGGGGGACAGTATGAAAAACTGTTTTTT	CATSREGGQYEKLFF
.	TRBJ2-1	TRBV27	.	TGTGCCAGCAGCCTCGGACCAAGTACGATTGAGCAGTTCTTC	CASSLGPSTIEQFF
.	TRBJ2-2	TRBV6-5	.	TGTGCCAGCAGGGACATGGCCGGGGAGCTGTTTTTT	CASRDMAGELFF
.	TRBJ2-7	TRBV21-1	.	TGTGCCAGCAGCAAAGGCCCTATCGAGCGGGGACCCTACGAGCAGTACTTC	CASSKGPIERGPYEQYF
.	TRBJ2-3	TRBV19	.	TGTGCCAGTAGTATTAGGGGGGGAGATACGCAGTATTTT	CASSIRGGDTQYF
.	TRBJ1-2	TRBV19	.	TGTGCCAGTAGTTCGCCTCAGGGGCGCAACTATGGCTACACCTTC	CASSSPQGRNYGYTF
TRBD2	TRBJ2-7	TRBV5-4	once	TGTGCCAGCAGCGGGGGGGGACTTCTCTACGAGCAGTACTTC	CASSGGGLLYEQYF
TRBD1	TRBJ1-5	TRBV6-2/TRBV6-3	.	TGTGCCAGCAGTAACACCAGGGGGGCCTATAGCAATCAGCCCCAGCATTTT	CASSNTRGAYSNQPQHF
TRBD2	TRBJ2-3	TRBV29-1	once	TGCAGCGTTGAACTAGCGGGGGTCACAGATACGCAGTATTTT	CSVELAGVTDTQYF
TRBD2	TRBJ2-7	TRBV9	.	TGTGCCAGCAGCGTAGGGCTAGCGGGCCGCTACGAGCAGTACTTC	CASSVGLAGRYEQYF
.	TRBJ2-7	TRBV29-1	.	TGCAGCGTTGCAGGGTTCCACGAGCAGTACTTC	CSVAGFHEQYF
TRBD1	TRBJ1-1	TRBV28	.	TGTGCCAGCCTGGAGACAGGGAAGGACGCTTTCTTT	CASLETGKDAFF
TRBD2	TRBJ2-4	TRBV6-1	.	TGTGCCAGCAGTGAGGGACTAGCGGGGGGGACCCTAGCCAAAAACATTCAGTACTTC	CASSEGLAGGTLAKNIQYF
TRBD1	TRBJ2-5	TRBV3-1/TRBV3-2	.	TGTGCCAGCAGCCCCTCCGGACAGGGAGTGCGAGAGACCCAGTACTTC	CASSPSGQGVRETQYF
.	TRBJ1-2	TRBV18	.	TGTGCCAGCTCAGCCAGTGGGACACCCGCAGGCGATGGCTACACCTTC	CASSASGTPAGDGYTF
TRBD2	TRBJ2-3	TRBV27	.	TGTGCCAGCAGGGAACTAGCGGGGAGCACAGATACGCAGTATTTT	CASRELAGSTDTQYF
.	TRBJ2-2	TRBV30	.	TGTGCCTGGAGCCGGGGGATCGGGGAGCTGTTTTTT	CAWSRGIGELFF
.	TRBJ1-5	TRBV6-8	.	TGTGCCAGCAGAAACCGACCCAGGGGAGGGCAGCCCCAGCATTTT	CASRNRPRGGQPQHF
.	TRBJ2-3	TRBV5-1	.	TGCGCCAGCAGCCTTGGACAGATCACAGATACGCAGTATTTT	CASSLGQITDTQYF
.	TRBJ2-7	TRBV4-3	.	TGCGCCAGCAGCCAAGGGCCCGGTTACGAGCAGTACTTC	CASSQGPGYEQYF
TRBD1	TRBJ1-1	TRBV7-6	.	TGTGCCAGCAGCTCTCAGGGGGCAGAAGCTTTCTTT	CASSSQGAEAFF
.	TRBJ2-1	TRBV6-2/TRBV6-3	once	TGTGCCAGCAGTTCGCAGGGGTCCACTAATGAGCAGTTCTTC	CASSSQGSTNEQFF
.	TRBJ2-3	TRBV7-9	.	TGTGCCAGCACCCTTGGGGCAGGGGGGGTAGATACGCAGTATTTT	CASTLGAGGVDTQYF
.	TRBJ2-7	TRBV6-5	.	TGTGCCAGCACCACAGGAGCAAATTCCTACGAGCAGTACTTC	CASTTGANSYEQYF
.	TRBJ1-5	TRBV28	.	TGTGCCAGCAGGAAACGGTTTCGCGTCAATCAGCCCCAGCATTTT	CASRKRFRVNQPQHF
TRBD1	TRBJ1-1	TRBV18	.	TGTGCCAGCTCACCGCCAGGGGGGGACACTGAAGCTTTCTTT	CASSPPGGDTEAFF